This T cell receptor beta chain comes out of a study of early T cells in non-severe SARS-CoV-2 infection. Study information: Investigators sequenced bulk RNA drawn from unsorted whole blood, and chains remained unpaired.

Germline lookup yields CDR1 DFQATT and CDR2 SNEGSKA (reference sequence). Trimming left V 3 bases short and J 2 bases short, with 14 bases between. The CDR3 has 14 residues. General study findings and limits: Reliance on VDJdb matching favored anti-spike CD8 responses; private and CD4 specificities were missed.

A note on this clonotype: Its specificity is not known.

Tagging with unique molecular identifiers was applied to individual cDNA molecules. A single record per CDR3 protein comes from TCRdb applying MiXCR to the 5' RACE reads. The table has roughly 51,000 distinct CDR3 sequences, roughly 8.2% seen once. The clonotype was recovered from an adult who was a healthcare worker with PCR-confirmed SARS-CoV-2 infection or an uninfected control (not recorded which). The V and J genes are TRBV20-1 and TRBJ2-7, with D tentatively TRBD2 (5 bases). Here the sequenced sample was whole blood, taken at baseline. In DNA, the CDR3 is TGCAGTGCTAGTAGGCCTAGCAGCACCTACGAGCAGTACTTC. This gives the protein CSASRPSSTYEQYF.